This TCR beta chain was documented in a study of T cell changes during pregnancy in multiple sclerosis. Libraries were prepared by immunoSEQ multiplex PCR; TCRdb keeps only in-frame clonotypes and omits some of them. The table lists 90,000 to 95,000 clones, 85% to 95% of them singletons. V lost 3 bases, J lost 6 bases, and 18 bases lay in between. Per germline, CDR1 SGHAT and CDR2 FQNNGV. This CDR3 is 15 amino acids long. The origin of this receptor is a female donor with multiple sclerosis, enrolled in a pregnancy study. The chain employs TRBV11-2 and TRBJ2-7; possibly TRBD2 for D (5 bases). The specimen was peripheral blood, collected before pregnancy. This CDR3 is CASSFLGAARGEQYF. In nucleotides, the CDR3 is TGTGCCAGCAGCTTTTTGGGAGCCGCTCGGGGCGAGCAGTACTTC.